This T cell receptor (beta chain) derives from a study of CD8 T cells in Susac syndrome. As regards this clonotype: Its specificity is unknown.

RNA amounts of roughly 0.5 to 1 ug underwent reverse transcription with random hexamers. One entry per CDR3 protein, called by TCRdb with MiXCR from the immunoSEQ multiplex PCR reads. The table has some 180,000 distinct CDR3 sequences, approximately 95% seen once. The germline gives CDR1 SEHNR, CDR2 FQNEAQ (reference sequence). V lost 3 bases and J lost 10, with 12 bases in between. CDR3 length: 12 amino acids. The study's findings and limits: The authors acknowledged that their TCR sequencing and HLA analysis involved a relatively small number of individuals.

Sequencing was done on a sample of CD4+ T cells from PBMCs. This TCR was sampled from a human donor in good health. The gene calls are TRBV7-9 and TRBJ1-1, with D possibly matching TRBD1 (5 bases). Here the CDR3 reads CASSFSGARAFF. The CDR3 region has the DNA TGTGCCAGCAGCTTTAGTGGGGCGAGAGCTTTCTTT.